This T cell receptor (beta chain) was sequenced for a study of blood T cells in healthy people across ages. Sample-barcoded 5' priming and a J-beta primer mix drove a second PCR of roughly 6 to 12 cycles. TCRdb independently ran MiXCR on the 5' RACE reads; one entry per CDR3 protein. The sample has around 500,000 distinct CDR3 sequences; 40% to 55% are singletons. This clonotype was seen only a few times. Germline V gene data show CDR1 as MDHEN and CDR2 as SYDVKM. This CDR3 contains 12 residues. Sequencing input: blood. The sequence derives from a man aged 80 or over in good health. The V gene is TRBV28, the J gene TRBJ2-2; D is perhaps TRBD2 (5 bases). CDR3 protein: CVASGGYGELFF. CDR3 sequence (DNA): TGTGTCGCCAGTGGAGGCTACGGGGAGCTGTTTTTT.